This note documents a single TCR beta chain sequence. The source of the sample is a study of blood T cell repertoires in COVID-19. Study in general: Whether acute or convalescent, the COVID-19 samples came from the United States, Italy and Spain.

V lost 7 bases, J lost 6 bases, and 16 bases lay in between. This CDR3 is 13 amino acids long. From germline, CDR1 is MNHNY and CDR2 SVGAGI (reference sequence). TCRdb's table, derived via immunoSEQ multiplex PCR, lists solely in-frame clones and lacks some. The table has 250,000 to 300,000 clones, about nine tenths seen once. The chain joins TRBV6-6 to TRBJ2-7; the D gene is possibly TRBD1 (5 bases). Sequencing used peripheral blood. This TCR came from a woman in her twenties or thirties with active or convalescent COVID-19. In DNA, the CDR3 is TGTGCCAGCACCCCTCAATTGGGGCCCGAGCAGTACTTC. Translation gives CASTPQLGPEQYF.